Sequencing of this TCR beta chain was carried out in a study of Tregs in tolerant kidney transplant recipients (dated by TCRdb to the late 2010s). For the wider study: The transplants used related donors along with nonmyeloablative bone marrow transplantation, and in the human trials mixed chimerism was transient. TCRbeta sequencing was used in the study to identify donor-specific regulatory T cells before combined kidney and bone marrow transplantation, and the identified cells were then tracked after transplant. Points the paper makes about the study in general: PCR primers changed over time for some patients, so nucleotide-level comparison across those patients' samples was not possible. In tolerant patients, the expansion of donor-specific Tregs was greater than global Treg expansion, suggesting that the expansion was antigen-driven rather than nonspecific. Although technical replication error seemed to be minimal, the question of biological reproducibility was not addressed directly. The most biologically relevant and donor-specific TCRbeta repertoire appeared to be identified by expanding Tregs with activated donor B cells. The study was constrained by small patient numbers, and validation of the findings is required in larger populations and under other immunosuppression protocols.

The germline V gene specifies MDHEN as CDR1 and SYDVKM as CDR2. V is cut back by 3 bases and J by 2 bases, with 4 bases in the junction unmatched. Taken from cysteine to phenylalanine, the CDR3 has 14 residues. The kept DNA is CDR3 alone, 42 bases in frame from the first base. This specimen's time point label, per the study, means: blood sample drawn before combined kidney and bone marrow transplant. Unstimulated Tregs (CD4+CD25+CD127-), CD4+ non-Tregs (CD4+CD25-), CD4 and CD8 cells were FACS-sorted from thawed PBMCs. Before Treg sorting, thawed PBMCs were rested overnight at 37°C with about 200 IU/ml IL-2. Patients were a few combined kidney and bone marrow transplant recipients from the ITN036ST trial, and only these trial subjects had samples available. Healthy control blood was processed to PBMCs by Ficoll density gradient and cryopreserved, and patient PBMCs were collected before and after transplant.

A word on this clone: The specificity of this receptor is unknown. Base qualities were left out, and no much larger clone turns up one base away.

Genomic DNA was extracted from sorted cells with the QIAGEN DNeasy Blood and Tissue Kit for TCRbeta CDR3 sequencing. High-throughput TCRbeta CDR3 sequencing was carried out commercially through immunoSEQ, with PCR amplification with bias correction and internal controls included. Turning to the authors' computational methods: Unique productive TCRbeta sequences were defined by CDR3 nucleotide sequence where primers matched, otherwise by CDR3 amino acid sequence with Vbeta and Jbeta genes. Sorting error was corrected by removing sequences shared between sorted populations at a frequency ratio of 2:1 or less, and the remaining shared sequences were assigned to the higher population. Donor-reactive sequences were defined as at least 5-fold expanded in CFSE-low cells versus unstimulated cells, with frequency of at least 0.01% in CFSE-low cells. Jensen-Shannon divergence, calculated on the top 100 TCRbeta sequences ranked by frequency, was used to quantify repertoire divergence. When a sample had multiple sequencing runs, each run was corrected for sorting error separately and the runs were then pooled. TCRdb carries this immuneACCESS record with in-frame sequences only. Its versions omit some clonotypes, under half of them owing to an unresolved V gene in the studies checked, with the rest unexplained. V and J calls and clone size are as listed in that table; D and trimming were resolved from the DNA. The sample table records just under 65,000 clones; 95% to 98% of these occur just once. Together, the top ten hold approximately 0.36% of the sample.

The receptor was derived from a human donor who received a combined kidney and bone marrow transplant. The sequence links TRBV28 to TRBJ2-7; TRBD1 matches 7 bases in the middle. This material consisted of Tregs from blood, taken before the transplant. The nucleotides read TGTGCCAGCAGTTTCCCGGGACAGACCTACGAGCAGTACTTC. Translated, this is CASSFPGQTYEQYF.